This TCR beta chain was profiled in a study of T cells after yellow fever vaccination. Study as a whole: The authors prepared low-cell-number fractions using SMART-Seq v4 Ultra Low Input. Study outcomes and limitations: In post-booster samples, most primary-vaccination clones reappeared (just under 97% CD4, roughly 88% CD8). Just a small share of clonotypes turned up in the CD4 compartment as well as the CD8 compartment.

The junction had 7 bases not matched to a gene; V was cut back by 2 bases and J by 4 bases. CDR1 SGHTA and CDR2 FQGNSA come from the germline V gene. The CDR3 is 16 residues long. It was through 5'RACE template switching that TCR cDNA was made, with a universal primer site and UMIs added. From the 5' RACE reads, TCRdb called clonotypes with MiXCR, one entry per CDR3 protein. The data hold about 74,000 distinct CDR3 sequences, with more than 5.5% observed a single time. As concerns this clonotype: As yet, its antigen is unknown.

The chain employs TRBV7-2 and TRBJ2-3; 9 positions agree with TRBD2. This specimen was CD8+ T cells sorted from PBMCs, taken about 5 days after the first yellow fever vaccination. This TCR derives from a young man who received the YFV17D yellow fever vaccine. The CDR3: CASSLTGGGASDTQYF. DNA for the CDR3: TGTGCCAGCAGCTTAACGGGCGGGGGGGCCTCAGATACGCAGTATTTT.